These T cell receptor beta chains were read from a single sample in a study of blood T cell repertoires in COVID-19. The data were produced by immunoSEQ multiplex PCR, yet TCRdb's version contains in-frame clones alone and is incomplete. The table includes about 100,000 clones, approximately 90% detected once. Sequenced sample: peripheral blood. These receptors all stem from a man aged 50 to 60 with active COVID-19. Each CDR3 is given without its conserved first and last residue.

v_gene	j_gene	CDR3aa
TRBV6-2/TRBV6-3	TRBJ1-5	ASSYRQGRNQPQH
TRBV5-1	TRBJ1-4	ASSSQGGTNEKLF
TRBV3-1/TRBV3-2	TRBJ2-7	ASSPTGGPSYEQY
TRBV4-2	TRBJ2-1	ASSSRSEQF
TRBV29-1	TRBJ2-1	SVEGLAGASYNEQF
TRBV11-2	TRBJ2-1	ASSLREGGAAGQF
TRBV5-1	TRBJ2-2	ASSLVVAGPGELF
TRBV5-4	TRBJ1-4	ASSTEGATNEKLF
TRBV3-1/TRBV3-2	TRBJ2-3	ASSPPSGGARTQY
TRBV9	TRBJ1-3	ASSALGGQTSGNTIY
TRBV6-5	TRBJ1-2	ASNVGDYGYT
TRBV5-1	TRBJ2-1	ASSVLPGQGFDEQF
TRBV7-8	TRBJ2-7	ASSSREGYEQY
TRBV30	TRBJ2-1	AWTRAGSQKGEQF
TRBV6-5	TRBJ2-1	ASSSSTAGMYNEQF
TRBV5-1	TRBJ1-2	ASGTGGLNNGYT
TRBV7-2	TRBJ2-1	ASSSGQGDNEQF
TRBV4-1	TRBJ1-6	ASSHYLSRDRGNSPLH
TRBV9	TRBJ2-7	ASSGAGGPYEQY
TRBV19	TRBJ1-6	ATRGQSSYNSPLH
TRBV4-1	TRBJ2-7	ASSQGVRDRLYEQY
TRBV5-1	TRBJ2-3	ASSPTGLAGGTVWDTQY
TRBV29-1	TRBJ2-5	SVEAPPSGRIRETQY
TRBV27	TRBJ1-4	ASSNLDSLYEKLF
TRBV5-1	TRBJ2-1	ASSLPTLAEVGSEQF
TRBV19	TRBJ2-1	ASSIAGTKSSYNEQF